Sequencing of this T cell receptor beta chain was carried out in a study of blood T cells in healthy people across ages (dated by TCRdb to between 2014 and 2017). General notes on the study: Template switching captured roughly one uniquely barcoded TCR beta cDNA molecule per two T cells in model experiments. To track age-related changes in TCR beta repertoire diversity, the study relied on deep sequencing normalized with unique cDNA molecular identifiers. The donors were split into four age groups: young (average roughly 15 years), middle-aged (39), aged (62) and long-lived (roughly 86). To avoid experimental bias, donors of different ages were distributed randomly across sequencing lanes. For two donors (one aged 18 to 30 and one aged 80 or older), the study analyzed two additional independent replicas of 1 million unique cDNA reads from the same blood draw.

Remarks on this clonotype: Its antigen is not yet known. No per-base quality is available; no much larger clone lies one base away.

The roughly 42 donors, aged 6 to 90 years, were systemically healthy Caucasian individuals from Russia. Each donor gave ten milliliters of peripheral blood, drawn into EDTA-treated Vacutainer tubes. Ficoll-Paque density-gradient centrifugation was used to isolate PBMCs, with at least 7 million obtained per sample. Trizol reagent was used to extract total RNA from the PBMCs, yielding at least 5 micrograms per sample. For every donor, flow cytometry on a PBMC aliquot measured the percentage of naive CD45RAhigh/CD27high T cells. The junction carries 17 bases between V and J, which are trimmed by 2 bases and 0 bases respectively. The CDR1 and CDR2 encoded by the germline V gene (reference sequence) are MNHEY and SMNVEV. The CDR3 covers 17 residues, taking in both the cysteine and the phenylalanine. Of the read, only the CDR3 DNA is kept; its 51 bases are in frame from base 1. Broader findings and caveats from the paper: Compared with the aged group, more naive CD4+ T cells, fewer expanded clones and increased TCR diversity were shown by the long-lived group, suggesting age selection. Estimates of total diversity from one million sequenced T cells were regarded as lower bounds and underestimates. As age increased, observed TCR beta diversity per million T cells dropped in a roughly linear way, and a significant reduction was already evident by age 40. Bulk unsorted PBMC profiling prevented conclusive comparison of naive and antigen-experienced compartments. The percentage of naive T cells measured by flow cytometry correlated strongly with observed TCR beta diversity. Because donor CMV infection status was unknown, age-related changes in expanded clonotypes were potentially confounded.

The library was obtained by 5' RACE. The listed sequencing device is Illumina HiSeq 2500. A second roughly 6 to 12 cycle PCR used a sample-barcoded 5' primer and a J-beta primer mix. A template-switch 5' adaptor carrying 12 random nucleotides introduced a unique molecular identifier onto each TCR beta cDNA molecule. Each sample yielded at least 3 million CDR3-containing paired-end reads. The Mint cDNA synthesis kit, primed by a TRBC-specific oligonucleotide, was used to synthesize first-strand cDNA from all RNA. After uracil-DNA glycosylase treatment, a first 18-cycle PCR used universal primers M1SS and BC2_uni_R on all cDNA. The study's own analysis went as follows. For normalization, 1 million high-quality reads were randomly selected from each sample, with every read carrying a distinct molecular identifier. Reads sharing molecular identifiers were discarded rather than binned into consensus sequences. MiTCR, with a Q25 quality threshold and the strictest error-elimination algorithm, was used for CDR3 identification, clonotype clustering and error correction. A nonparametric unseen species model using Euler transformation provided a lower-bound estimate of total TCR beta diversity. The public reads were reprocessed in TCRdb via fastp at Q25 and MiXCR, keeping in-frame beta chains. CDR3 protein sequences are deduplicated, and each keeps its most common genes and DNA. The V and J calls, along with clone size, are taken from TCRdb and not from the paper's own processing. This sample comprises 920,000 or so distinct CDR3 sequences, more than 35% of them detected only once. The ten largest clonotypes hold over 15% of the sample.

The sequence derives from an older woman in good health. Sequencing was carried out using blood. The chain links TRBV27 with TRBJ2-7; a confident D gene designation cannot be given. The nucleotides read TGTGCCAGCAGTTTAGAGAGGCCGGGCTCAACCTCCTACGAGCAGTACTTC. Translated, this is CASSLERPGSTSYEQYF.